The present T cell receptor (beta chain) was sequenced within a study of PD-1 blockade in classical Hodgkin lymphoma (dated by TCRdb to between 2020 and 2021). Turning to the overall study: Nivolumab dosing was 3 mg/kg intravenously every 2 weeks, continuing until either disease progression or unacceptable toxicity. The study used CyTOF and TCR beta sequencing to define a peripheral blood immune signature of response to PD-1 blockade in classical Hodgkin lymphoma. On the study overall, not on this receptor specifically: The study covered only a single clinical trial cohort, and the causes of the repertoire differences, possibly disease activity or prior therapy, were still not defined. Patients starting nivolumab less than 1 year after ASCT had lower diversity and were excluded from later analyses to avoid confounding by immune reconstitution. Baseline diversity similar to that of newly diagnosed patients was observed in trial patients achieving complete response, whereas significantly lower diversity was observed in partial responders and progressors. Baseline TCR diversity was reported to be lower in newly diagnosed patients than in healthy donors and to be lower still in relapsed/refractory patients. CD4+ but not CD8+ TCR diversity rose significantly by C4D1 (p=0.0027 vs p=0.16), most apparent in complete responders (p=0.02).

Reading the germline V gene gives CDR1 MGHDK and CDR2 SYGVNS. The V end gives up 10 bases and the J end 5 bases, leaving 6 bases in the junction not matched to a gene. Including the terminal cysteine and phenylalanine, the CDR3 comprises 13 residues. CDR3 DNA is the only sequence kept; it has 39 bases, read in frame from the first base. This clone was counted once. Its antigen is still unknown. Within one base of it there is no much larger clone, and no base qualities were kept. This sample's time point label indicates: cycle 1 day 1 (C1D1), immediately before nivolumab initiation. All trial patients had relapsed after autologous stem cell transplantation, with cohorts A, B and C differing in prior brentuximab vedotin exposure. A total of under 70 patients with relapsed/refractory classical Hodgkin lymphoma made up the trial cohort, and each patient's best overall response was complete response, partial response or progressive disease. In the multi-cohort phase II CheckMate 205 trial, trial patients received single-agent nivolumab. An independent review committee assessed best overall response by applying the 2007 International Working Group response criteria. PBMCs from the trial were collected at three points: immediately before nivolumab initiation (C1D1), and during therapy at cycle 2 day 1 and cycle 4 day 1. Peripheral blood was collected in 8 mL Vacutainer Cell Preparation Tubes, from which PBMCs were isolated by centrifugation and then cryopreserved.

Genomic DNA was extracted with the Qiagen DNeasy kit from unsorted PBMCs and from negatively selected CD4+ and CD8+ fractions. Using primers that anneal to V and J segments, immunoSEQ multiplex PCR amplified the TCR beta CDR3 regions. A synthetic immune receptor repertoire was used to minimize amplification bias, and any residual bias was removed computationally once sequencing was done. As for the original processing: Custom Python scripts were used to quantify repertoire diversity as the Shannon entropy index. Unsorted, CD4+ and CD8+ repertoires were analyzed separately, except in combined analyses where CD4+ and CD8+ sequences were merged in silico. A clone was considered expanded if an increase in frequency of at least 2-fold after treatment relative to C1D1 was found, and a pseudocount of 0.5 was applied to clones undetected at baseline. Clones with 0 or 1 copy at C1D1 were classified as singleton clones, and clones with 2 or more copies were classified as non-singleton clones. Clones expanded in unsorted samples were annotated as CD4+, CD8+ or unknown by matching protein sequences in sorted samples from the same patient. Wilcoxon tests on paired samples were used to test diversity changes from C1D1 to C4D1. Held by TCRdb, this immuneACCESS table contains in-frame sequences only and omits some clones. Under half of the omission traces to an unresolved V gene where checked; the cause of the rest is unknown. The V and J calls and clone size are taken from that table; D and trimming were inferred from the DNA. Across this sample there are more than 50,000 clones, with 85% to 90% seen only once. About 15% of the sample rests with the top ten.

Sequenced here: peripheral blood mononuclear cells (PBMCs), sampled at baseline. The chain is encoded by TRBV25-1 joined to TRBJ2-5, with 11 middle bases fitting TRBD1. The source of this sequence is a human donor with classical Hodgkin lymphoma. The CDR3 here reads CATRTGGRETQYF. The DNA reads TGTGCCACCAGGACAGGGGGCCGGGAGACCCAGTACTTC.